This TCR beta chain emerged from a study of Graves' ophthalmopathy and Graves' hyperthyroidism. There are many counts of this clonotype. What it recognizes is unknown. Study outcomes and limitations: Blood repertoires reportedly contained most expanded thyroid clonotypes above 0.001 frequency. A 13-signature model separated ophthalmopathy from stable hyperthyroidism, about 91% sensitivity, around 81% specificity.

RNA transcripts served as template for amplifying TCR beta CDR3 sequences. HTBI-primed first-round RT-PCR preceded second-round multiplex PCR. Using its own MiXCR run on the multiplex PCR reads, TCRdb lists one record per CDR3 protein. The sample contains some 350,000 distinct CDR3 sequences, about a sixth of which appear only once. The V gene's germline CDR1 is DFQATT and CDR2 SNEGSKA (reference sequence). The length of the CDR3 is 14 residues. V gave up 8 bases and J gave up 6 bases, with 23 bases separating them. The receptor's source is an adult woman with stable Graves' hyperthyroidism. Material: peripheral blood. This chain uses TRBV20-1 with TRBJ2-7; a weak D match, TRBD2 (5 bases). CDR3 nucleotide sequence: TGCAGTCACACCCGGACCGGACGTAGCGTCGAGCAGTACTTC. Residues: CSHTRTGRSVEQYF.